These 22 T cell receptor beta chains originate from one sample sequenced in a study of blood T cells in healthy people across ages. PCR was performed a second time for 7 to 11 cycles using a sample-barcoded 5' primer and a J-beta primer mix. TCRdb re-derived calls from the 5' RACE reads in MiXCR, one entry per CDR3 protein. The table includes around 940,000 distinct CDR3 sequences, roughly 51% detected once. Material for sequencing was blood. These receptors were obtained from a woman between 55 and 75 years old in good health.

Points on this clonotype: A junction end diverges from the germline sequence, so it may reflect a read error. V usage is TRBV12-3 or TRBV12-4 and J usage is TRBJ2-7; no firm D call. This CDR3 is 14 amino acids long. This CDR3 is CASSLGQSSSEQYF. The CDR3 DNA sequence: TGTGCCAGCAGTTTGGGTCAGTCTTCCTCCGAGCAGTACTTC.

The J gene is TRBJ2-7, the V gene TRBV4-1; possibly TRBD2 for D (5 bases). The CDR3 length is 17 residues. V was cut by 3 bases and J by 7 bases, with 25 bases left in between. The germline V gene has CDR1 MGHRA and CDR2 YSYEKL. CDR3 in DNA: TGCGCCAGCAGCCAGGGTAGAGGTCTAGCAGTATACAATGAGCAGTACTTC. Residues: CASSQGRGLAVYNEQYF.

This chain joins TRBV10-3 and TRBJ1-5; 11 bases match TRBD1. This CDR3 is built from 15 residues. Germline CDR1 ENHRY, CDR2 SYGVKD. V lost 8 bases to trimming and J lost 5 bases; unmatched junction nucleotides: 8. The CDR3 loop is CAIGQPGQGDQPQHF. The CDR3 nucleotides are TGTGCCATCGGTCAACCGGGACAGGGGGATCAGCCCCAGCATTTT.

The CDR3 loop is CASSAQTALSYGYTF. The DNA of the CDR3 is TGTGCCAGCAGCGCCCAAACCGCGTTGAGCTATGGCTACACCTTC. This sequence joins TRBV9 and TRBJ1-2; no definite D call. Germline CDR1 and CDR2: SGDLS and YYNGEE. Trimming removed 3 bases at V and 4 bases at J, with 16 bases between. The CDR3 length is 15 residues.

The gene calls are TRBV4-1 and TRBJ2-3; no reliable D call. The CDR3 totals 13 residues. The V end lost 4 bases, the J end lost 6 bases, and 11 bases lay between the germline ends. The germline V gene has CDR1 MGHRA and CDR2 YSYEKL. The CDR3: CASSRGMGDTQYF. CDR3 DNA sequence: TGCGCCAGCAGCCGTGGCATGGGGGATACGCAGTATTTT.

V is TRBV4-1 and J is TRBJ1-4; 9 bases line up with TRBD1. From germline, CDR1 is MGHRA and CDR2 YSYEKL. CDR3 length: 18 amino acids. V gave up 3 bases and J gave up 12 bases; unmatched junction bases: 20. The CDR3 loop reads CASSHFTGGAGRLRELFF. DNA for the CDR3: TGCGCCAGCAGCCACTTCACAGGGGGCGCGGGTCGGCTCAGGGAACTGTTTTTT.

This clonotype appeared a single time. The J gene is TRBJ2-2, the V gene TRBV6-1, with TRBD2 matching 11 bases. V lost 8 bases and J lost 7; bases outside the gene matches: 15. The CDR3 has 17 amino acids. Germline lookup yields CDR1 MNHNS and CDR2 SASEGT. The DNA of the CDR3 is TGTGCCAGCCCCTATCCGGTAGCGGGAGGGCCTGACGGGGAGCTGTTTTTT. It encodes CASPYPVAGGPDGELFF.

This chain uses TRBV7-9 with TRBJ2-4, with 12 bases identical to TRBD1. Germline trimming cut 5 bases from V and 0 bases from J; bases unmatched to any gene: 8. Germline V gives CDR1 SEHNR, CDR2 FQNEAQ (reference sequence). The CDR3 runs 18 residues. CDR3 sequence: CASSPGTGGGKAKNIQYF. Written as DNA, the CDR3 is TGTGCCAGCAGCCCCGGGACAGGGGGCGGTAAAGCCAAAAACATTCAGTACTTC. Full variable domain (outside the CDR3, taken from reference TRBV7-9 and TRBJ2-4): DTGVSQNPRHKITKRGQNVTFRCDPISEHNRLYWYRQTLGQGPEFLTYFQNEAQLEKSRLLSDRFSAERPKGSFSTLEIQRTEQGDSAMYLCASSPGTGGGKAKNIQYFGAGTRLSVL.

CDR3 sequence reads: CASSRTGYLDTQYF. Here the CDR3 DNA reads TGTGCCAGCAGCCGGACAGGGTATTTAGATACGCAGTATTTT. The chain carries TRBV7-9 and TRBJ2-3, with 8 bases fitting TRBD1. With 5 bases clipped from V and 5 bases from J, the junction kept 6 bases outside the gene matches. The CDR3 has 14 residues. Germline lookup yields CDR1 SEHNR and CDR2 FQNEAQ (reference sequence).

This chain uses TRBV20-1 with TRBJ2-1; no firm D call. V was pared by 6 bases and J by 4 bases, with 10 bases between. The V gene's germline CDR1 is DFQATT and CDR2 SNEGSKA (reference sequence). The CDR3 contains 12 residues. Written as DNA, the CDR3 is TGCAGTGCGACGATGGTTTACAATGAGCAGTTCTTC. It encodes CSATMVYNEQFF.

This clonotype was counted between two and nine times. The genes are TRBV6-2 or TRBV6-3 and TRBJ1-5, with 8 nucleotides matching TRBD1. Germline V lookup: CDR1 MNHEY, CDR2 SVGEGT. The CDR3 loop spans 14 amino acids. Trimming cost V 7 bases and J 6 bases; bases outside gene matches: 8. The CDR3 region is CASTRQGRLQPQHF. The CDR3 DNA sequence: TGTGCCAGCACCCGACAGGGGCGGCTTCAGCCCCAGCATTTT.

The rearrangement joins TRBV4-1 to TRBJ2-6, with 8 bases that match TRBD1. CDR1 MGHRA and CDR2 YSYEKL come from the germline V gene. The V segment lost 4 bases and the J segment 0 bases; nucleotides outside the gene matches: 8. The CDR3 contains 18 residues. The CDR3 region has the DNA TGCGCCAGCAGCCCCTCTGGACAGGGAATCTCTGGGGCCAACGTCCTGACTTTC. Protein product: CASSPSGQGISGANVLTF.

This clonotype was counted only a few times. The CDR3: CASSSIRFSSYEQYF. CDR3 nucleotides: TGTGCCAGCAGCTCAATCCGATTCAGCTCCTACGAGCAGTACTTC. The chain is built from TRBV28 and TRBJ2-7; D unclear. This CDR3 region has 15 residues. V was shortened by 6 bases and J by 0 bases, with 15 bases between the two germline ends. CDR1 is MDHEN, CDR2 SYDVKM, per germline.

V usage is TRBV12-3 or TRBV12-4 and J usage is TRBJ2-7, with D perhaps assigned TRBD1 or TRBD2 (5 bases each). V lost 6 bases, J lost 1 base, and 13 bases lay in between. The CDR3 length is 14 residues. CDR3 residues: CASRFGTSSYEQYF. The DNA of the CDR3 is TGTGCCAGCAGATTCGGGACGTCATCCTACGAGCAGTACTTC.

The V call is TRBV27, the J call TRBJ1-2; D call uncertain. Trimming left V 6 bases short and J 7 bases short, with 15 bases between. Germline values: CDR1 MNHEY, CDR2 SMNVEV (reference sequence). The CDR3 has 13 amino acids. CDR3 region: CASSQYNVGGYTF. DNA for the CDR3: TGTGCCAGCAGCCAGTATAACGTGGGTGGCTACACCTTC.

In this sample, this clonotype turned up once. The rearrangement links TRBV27 to TRBJ2-1, with D hard to call. Trimming removed 2 bases at V and 4 bases at J, with 6 bases between. The CDR3 covers 13 residues. Germline V gene lookup returns CDR1 MNHEY and CDR2 SMNVEV (reference sequence). The CDR3 DNA reads as TGTGCCAGCAGTTTAACGATGTACAATGAGCAGTTCTTC. Amino acids: CASSLTMYNEQFF.

There are a few counts of this clonotype. V is TRBV9 and J is TRBJ2-5; D remains ambiguous. Germline values: CDR1 SGDLS, CDR2 YYNGEE. CDR3 length: 15 residues. V was pared by 0 bases and J by 1 base, with 10 bases between. As DNA, the CDR3 is TGTGCCAGCAGCGTAGATCCCAGAGTCCAAGAGACCCAGTACTTC. Translating gives CASSVDPRVQETQYF.

This clonotype appeared a few times. This rearrangement joins TRBV9 to TRBJ2-5; D not resolved. V lost 0 bases, J lost 5 bases, and 8 bases lay in between. CDR1 is SGDLS, CDR2 YYNGEE, per germline. This CDR3 region has 13 residues. The CDR3 reads CASSVGVSETQYF. DNA for the CDR3: TGTGCCAGCAGCGTAGGGGTTTCCGAGACCCAGTACTTC.

This chain links TRBV20-1 with TRBJ2-1; no clear D gene. The germline V gene encodes CDR1 DFQATT and CDR2 SNEGSKA (reference sequence). The CDR3 runs 14 residues. V dropped 3 bases and J dropped 5 bases, with 14 bases sitting between them. CDR3 residues: CSASGRPRNNEQFF. The CDR3 DNA follows: TGCAGTGCTAGCGGCCGACCTAGGAACAATGAGCAGTTCTTC.

CDR3 nucleotides: TGCAGTGCTAGAGGGCGCAGTTATAATTCACCCCTCCACTTT. It codes for CSARGRSYNSPLHF. The rearrangement joins TRBV20-1 to TRBJ1-6; no firm D call. V dropped 1 base and J dropped 4 bases, with 8 bases sitting between them. The germline V gene encodes CDR1 DFQATT and CDR2 SNEGSKA (reference sequence). The CDR3 has 14 amino acids.

The chain uses TRBV3-1 and TRBJ2-2, with a possible D match to TRBD1 (5 bases). The germline V gene has CDR1 LGHDT and CDR2 YNNKEL (reference sequence). The ends were cut back, 1 base at V and 5 bases at J, with 11 bases in the middle. The CDR3 totals 15 residues. The CDR3 DNA sequence: TGTGCCAGCAGCCAAGGGGGCTCAGGGACCGGGGAGCTGTTTTTT. This sequence encodes CASSQGGSGTGELFF.

V gene TRBV19 combines with J gene TRBJ2-7, with 10 bases fitting TRBD1. V was pared by 4 bases and J by 7 bases, with 13 bases of the junction left unmatched. The V gene's germline CDR1 is LNHDA and CDR2 SQIVND (reference sequence). The CDR3 covers 16 residues. The CDR3 sequence is CASSRRTGGSYNEQYF. CDR3 sequence (DNA): TGTGCCAGTAGTAGAAGGACAGGGGGGTCCTACAATGAGCAGTACTTC.